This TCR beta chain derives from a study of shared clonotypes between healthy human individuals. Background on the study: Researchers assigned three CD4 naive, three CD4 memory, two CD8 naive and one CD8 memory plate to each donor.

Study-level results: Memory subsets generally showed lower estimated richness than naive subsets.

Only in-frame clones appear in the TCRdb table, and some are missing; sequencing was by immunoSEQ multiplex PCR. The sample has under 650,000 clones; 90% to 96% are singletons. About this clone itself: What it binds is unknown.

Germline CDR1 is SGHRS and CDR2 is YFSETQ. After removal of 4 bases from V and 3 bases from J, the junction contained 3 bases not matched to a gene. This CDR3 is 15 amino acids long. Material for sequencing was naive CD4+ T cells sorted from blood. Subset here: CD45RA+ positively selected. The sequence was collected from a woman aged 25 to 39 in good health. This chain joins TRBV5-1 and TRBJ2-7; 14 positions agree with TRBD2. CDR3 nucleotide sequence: TGCGCCAGCAGCACAGGGACTAGCGGGAGCTACGAGCAGTACTTC. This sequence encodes CASSTGTSGSYEQYF.